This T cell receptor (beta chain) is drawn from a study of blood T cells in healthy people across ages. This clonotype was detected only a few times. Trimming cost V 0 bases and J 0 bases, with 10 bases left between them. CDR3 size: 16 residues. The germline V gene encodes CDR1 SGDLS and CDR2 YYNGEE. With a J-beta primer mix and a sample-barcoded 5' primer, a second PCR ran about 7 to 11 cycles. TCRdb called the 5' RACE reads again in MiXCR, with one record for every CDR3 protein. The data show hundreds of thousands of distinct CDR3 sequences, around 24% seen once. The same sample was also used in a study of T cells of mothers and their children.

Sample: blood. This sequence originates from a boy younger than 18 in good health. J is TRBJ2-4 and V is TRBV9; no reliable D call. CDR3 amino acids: CASSVGLPLAKNIQYF. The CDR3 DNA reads TGTGCCAGCAGCGTAGGTCTCCCTCTAGCCAAAAACATTCAGTACTTC.